Each of the 21 T cell receptor beta chains below was sequenced from the same sample in a study of blood T cell repertoires in COVID-19. Assay: immunoSEQ multiplex PCR; the TCRdb copy retains only in-frame clones and omits some. The repertoire holds about 200,000 clones, with around 80% as singletons. Sequenced sample: peripheral blood. These receptors were taken from a man in his fifties who had recovered from COVID-19.

CDR3 residues: CASSLGDYVTGELFF. In DNA, the CDR3 is TGTGCCAGCAGCTTAGGGGACTACGTCACCGGGGAGCTGTTTTTT. The rearrangement uses TRBV11-3 and TRBJ2-2; 7 nucleotides match TRBD2. The ends lost 1 base at V and 4 bases at J; junction bases unmatched: 3. CDR1 and CDR2 from the germline V gene are SGHNT and YENEEA. There are 15 residues in the CDR3.

The genes are TRBV11-2 and TRBJ2-7; 8 bases fit TRBD1. V dropped 5 bases and J dropped 4; count of bases not matched to a gene: 19. CDR3 length equals 18 residues. The V gene's germline CDR1 is SGHAT and CDR2 FQNNGV. CDR3 protein: CASSPTRRNRGSGYEQYF. The CDR3, as DNA: TGTGCCAGCAGCCCCACACGCCGAAACAGGGGGAGTGGGTACGAGCAGTACTTC. Full variable domain (missing parts from reference TRBV11-2 and TRBJ2-7): EAGVAQSPRYKIIEKRQSVAFWCNPISGHATLYWYQQILGQGPKLLIQFQNNGVVDDSQLPKDRFSAERLKGVDSTLKIQPAKLEDSAVYLCASSPTRRNRGSGYEQYFGPGTRLTVT.

The rearrangement links TRBV5-1 to TRBJ2-3, with 7 bases matching TRBD1. With 7 bases clipped from V and 1 base from J, the junction kept 6 bases outside the gene matches. The CDR3 totals 14 residues. The germline V gene has CDR1 SGHRS and CDR2 YFSETQ. The CDR3 bases are TGCGCCAGCCGAGACAGGGCCGGCACAGATACGCAGTATTTT. Translation: CASRDRAGTDTQYF. Combining the CDR3 with reference TRBV5-1 and TRBJ2-3 gives the whole variable domain KAGVTQTPRYLIKTRGQQVTLSCSPISGHRSVSWYQQTPGQGLQFLFEYFSETQRNKGNFPGRFSGRQFSNSRSEMNVSTLELGDSALYLCASRDRAGTDTQYFGPGTRLTVL.

The rearrangement uses TRBV7-6 and TRBJ2-3; 14 nucleotides match TRBD2. The germline V gene encodes CDR1 SGHVS and CDR2 FNYEAQ. V lost 5 bases, J lost 4 bases, and 2 bases stayed unmatched. The CDR3 is 15 residues long. DNA for the CDR3: TGTGCCAGCAGCCGGGGACTAGCGGGAGCAGATACGCAGTATTTT. Translating gives CASSRGLAGADTQYF.

The rearrangement joins TRBV29-1 to TRBJ1-2; tentative D call: TRBD1 (6 bases). The germline V gene has CDR1 SQVTM and CDR2 ANQGSEA. V was cut by 5 bases and J by 3 bases, with 13 bases left in between. The CDR3 covers 13 residues. The CDR3 here is CSVSEGGDYGYTF. The DNA for the CDR3 is TGCAGCGTTAGCGAGGGGGGGGACTATGGCTACACCTTC.

V gene TRBV5-1 combines with J gene TRBJ1-4; the D gene is possibly TRBD1 (6 bases). Per germline, CDR1 SGHRS and CDR2 YFSETQ. This CDR3 contains 15 residues. Trimming removed 4 bases from V and 0 bases from J, with 10 bases in between. The CDR3 DNA is TGCGCCAGCAGCCCCAGACAGGCAACTAATGAAAAACTGTTTTTT. Encoded protein: CASSPRQATNEKLFF. The full variable domain, with the rest looked up from reference TRBV5-1 and TRBJ1-4, is KAGVTQTPRYLIKTRGQQVTLSCSPISGHRSVSWYQQTPGQGLQFLFEYFSETQRNKGNFPGRFSGRQFSNSRSEMNVSTLELGDSALYLCASSPRQATNEKLFFGSGTQLSVL.

The genes are TRBV24-1 and TRBJ2-4; D is perhaps TRBD2 (5 bases). Germline CDR1 KGHDR, CDR2 SFDVKD. The V gene lost 9 bases and the J gene lost 5 bases, with 16 bases spanning the gap. The CDR3 runs 14 residues. The CDR3 loop is CATRPSGVQNIQYF. As DNA, the CDR3 is TGTGCCACCCGTCCAAGCGGAGTTCAAAACATTCAGTACTTC.

The rearrangement links TRBV5-1 to TRBJ2-1; D call uncertain. The CDR3 runs to 13 residues. Per the germline V gene, CDR1 is SGHRS and CDR2 is YFSETQ. Trimming took off 0 bases at V and 5 bases at J, with 6 bases between the two ends. CDR3 sequence reads: CASSLVFNNEQFF. CDR3 sequence (DNA): TGCGCCAGCAGCTTGGTTTTCAACAATGAGCAGTTCTTC.

This rearrangement joins TRBV15 to TRBJ1-1, with D maybe TRBD1 (5 bases). Trimming stripped 0 bases from V and 8 bases from J, with 10 bases between. This CDR3 is 13 amino acids long. Germline-derived CDR1 and CDR2 are LNHNV and YYDKDF (reference sequence). CDR3 nucleotides: TGTGCCACCAGCAGAGATGGGGCTTGGGAAGCTTTCTTT. As protein: CATSRDGAWEAFF.

The V gene is TRBV27, the J gene TRBJ2-3, with D uncertain. Germline loops: CDR1 MNHEY, CDR2 SMNVEV (reference sequence). V lost 3 bases, J lost 6 bases, and 7 bases lay in between. The CDR3 runs to 12 residues. The CDR3 spells CASSFRWDTQYF. The DNA of the CDR3 is TGTGCCAGCAGTTTTCGGTGGGATACGCAGTATTTT.

Only a few counts were recorded for this clone. The chain couples TRBV10-3 to TRBJ1-4; 7 bases line up with TRBD1. Trimming at V came to 6 bases and at J to 8 bases, leaving 6 bases not matched to a gene. This CDR3 has 13 residues. Germline CDR1 and CDR2: ENHRY and SYGVKD. CDR3 in DNA: TGTGCCATCAGCCCGGGACAGAAGGAAAAACTGTTTTTT. Translated, it gives CAISPGQKEKLFF.

This sequence joins TRBV7-9 and TRBJ1-4, with TRBD1 identical over 9 bases. Germline CDR1 and CDR2: SEHNR and FQNEAQ (reference sequence). The CDR3 runs 14 residues. The J segment lost 7 bases and the V segment lost 7 bases, leaving 7 bases of the junction unmatched. The CDR3 sequence is CASTPGQGAEKLFF. Written as DNA, the CDR3 is TGTGCCAGCACCCCGGGACAGGGCGCTGAAAAACTGTTTTTT.

The CDR3 DNA sequence: TGTGCCAGCAGTGAGGGACAGAACTATGGCTACACCTTC. Protein product: CASSEGQNYGYTF. This chain uses TRBV28 with TRBJ1-2, with TRBD1 matching 7 bases. The CDR3 spans 13 residues. V was clipped by 5 bases and J by 2 bases; unmatched bases: 2. CDR1 and CDR2 from the germline V gene are MDHEN and SYDVKM.

The chain links TRBV24-1 to TRBJ2-3; 9 nucleotides agree with TRBD1. This CDR3 has 15 amino acids. V lost 4 bases to trimming and J lost 4 bases; unmatched junction nucleotides: 5. CDR1 and CDR2 (germline): KGHDR, SFDVKD. The CDR3 sequence is CATSDGGQGADTQYF. The CDR3 DNA sequence: TGTGCCACCAGTGACGGGGGACAGGGCGCAGATACGCAGTATTTT.

The rearrangement joins TRBV7-9 to TRBJ1-6; 9 bases agree with TRBD1. Trimming removed 5 bases from V and 0 bases from J; junction bases left unmatched: 8. The CDR3 extends over 18 amino acids. CDR1 and CDR2 from the germline V gene are SEHNR and FQNEAQ (reference sequence). The CDR3 spells CASSADRGRSSYNSPLHF. CDR3 sequence (DNA): TGTGCCAGCAGCGCGGACAGGGGAAGAAGCTCCTATAATTCACCCCTCCACTTT. Filled out from reference TRBV7-9 and TRBJ1-6, the complete variable domain reads DTGVSQNPRHKITKRGQNVTFRCDPISEHNRLYWYRQTLGQGPEFLTYFQNEAQLEKSRLLSDRFSAERPKGSFSTLEIQRTEQGDSAMYLCASSADRGRSSYNSPLHFGNGTRLTVT.

The chain combines TRBV30 with TRBJ1-4, with TRBD1 matching 7 bases. The CDR3 is 13 amino acids. The V gene end was trimmed by 2 bases and the J gene end by 5 bases; junction bases not matched to a gene: 2. Germline CDR1 and CDR2: GTSNPN and SVGIG (reference sequence). CDR3 coding DNA: TGTGCCTGGAGTCAGGGGGGAAATGAAAAACTGTTTTTT. It is translated as CAWSQGGNEKLFF. Variable domain in full (rest from reference TRBV30 and TRBJ1-4): SQTIHQWPATLVQPVGSPLSLECTVEGTSNPNLYWYRQAAGRGLQLLFYSVGIGQISSEVPQNLSASRPQDRQFILSSKKLLLSDSGFYLCAWSQGGNEKLFFGSGTQLSVL.

This chain connects TRBV21-1 to TRBJ1-6. TRBV21-1 is a pseudogene locus. The CDR3 totals 16 residues. CDR3 loop: CASSTATILPDSPLHF. The CDR3 bases are TGTGCCAGCAGCACTGCAACGATACTTCCCGATTCACCCCTCCACTTT.

The V gene is TRBV5-1, the J gene TRBJ1-5; TRBD1 agrees at 8 bases. V lost 4 bases, J lost 7 bases, and 4 bases stayed unmatched. CDR3 length equals 13 residues. CDR1 is SGHRS and CDR2 is YFSETQ in the germline V gene. CDR3 DNA: TGCGCCAGCAGCCAGGACAGGGAACAGCCCCAGCATTTT. This sequence encodes CASSQDREQPQHF. The full variable domain, completed using reference TRBV5-1 and TRBJ1-5, is KAGVTQTPRYLIKTRGQQVTLSCSPISGHRSVSWYQQTPGQGLQFLFEYFSETQRNKGNFPGRFSGRQFSNSRSEMNVSTLELGDSALYLCASSQDREQPQHFGDGTRLSIL.

The genes are TRBV6-6 and TRBJ2-2; 7 bases match TRBD1. Germline V gene sequence: CDR1 MNHNY, CDR2 SVGAGI (reference sequence). The CDR3 consists of 16 residues. With 2 bases clipped from V and 5 bases from J, the junction kept 8 bases outside the gene matches. The CDR3 DNA reads as TGTGCCAGCAGTTACGGGACAGCGGTCGGAACCGGGGAGCTGTTTTTT. Its translation is CASSYGTAVGTGELFF.

V is TRBV25-1 and J is TRBJ1-1; D is uncertain. The CDR3 length is 16 residues. Between the trimmed V and J ends, which lost 0 bases and 0 bases, there was a span of 11 bases. CDR1 and CDR2 (germline): MGHDK, SYGVNS. CDR3 in DNA: TGTGCCAGCAGTGAATATAGATTAGCTATGAACACTGAAGCTTTCTTT. Residues: CASSEYRLAMNTEAFF.

This clone turned up a few times. The chain joins TRBV7-8 to TRBJ2-5; the D gene is possibly TRBD1 (6 bases). V shed 3 bases and J shed 4 bases, with 12 bases lying between them. Looked up from germline, CDR1 is SGHVS and CDR2 is FQNEAQ. This CDR3 is built from 14 residues. The CDR3 DNA is TGTGCCAGCAGCTTCAAACAGGGTAGAGAGACCCAGTACTTC. Amino acids: CASSFKQGRETQYF.